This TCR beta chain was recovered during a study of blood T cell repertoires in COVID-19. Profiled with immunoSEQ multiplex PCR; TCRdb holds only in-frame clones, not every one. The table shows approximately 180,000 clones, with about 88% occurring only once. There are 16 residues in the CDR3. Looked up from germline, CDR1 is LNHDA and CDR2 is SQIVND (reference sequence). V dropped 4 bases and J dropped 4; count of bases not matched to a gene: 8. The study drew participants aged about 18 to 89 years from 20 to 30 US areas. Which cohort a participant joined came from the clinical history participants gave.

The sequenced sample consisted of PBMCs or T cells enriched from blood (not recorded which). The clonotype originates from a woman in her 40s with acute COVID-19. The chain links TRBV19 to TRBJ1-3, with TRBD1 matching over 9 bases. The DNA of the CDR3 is TGTGCCAGTAGTACCAACAGGGGGCTCAGCGGAAACACCATATATTTT. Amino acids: CASSTNRGLSGNTIYF.